This T cell receptor (beta chain) derives from a study of blood T cell repertoires in COVID-19 (dated by TCRdb to about 2020). Background on the whole study: Samples covering the acute and convalescent phases of COVID-19 were provided by collaborators in the United States, Italy and Spain. The material from the prospective study consisted of cDNA or gDNA derived from T cells, B-cell-depleted T cells, or PBMCs. Subjects who had been exposed to COVID-19, were actively infected with it, or had recovered from it provided the deeply sampled blood TCRbeta repertoires that made up the dataset. The repertoires were made available in a free public database intended to serve as a resource for research on the immune response to SARS-CoV-2. The samples were drawn from the first 160 participants of the ongoing ImmuneRACE study and from roughly 1,300 subjects provided by 6 global collaborators. A de-identified subject ID, COVID-19 status, age in years and sex were almost always included in the sample metadata. Where available, HLA class I and class II types were obtained from metadata supplied by the sample provider rather than from assay-based typing. General conclusions and limits of the study: How much clinical and demographic metadata was included differed by source and by participant, and the metadata was provided uncurated.

Collaborating institutions collected whole blood in K2EDTA tubes following their own protocols. For TCRbeta analysis, collaborator samples were shipped as frozen whole blood, as isolated PBMCs, or as DNA extracted from either sample type. TCRbeta CDR3 regions were amplified from genomic DNA using the immunoSEQ Assay, a bias-controlled multiplex PCR. On the authors' methods: The number of nucleated cells in each sample was estimated by amplification of reference gene primers within the assay. To quantify the absolute abundance of each unique TCRbeta CDR3 rearrangement, sequence reads were collapsed and filtered. Productive Simpson clonality was computed per sample as the square root of Simpson's diversity index over productive rearrangements. TCRdb took this table from immuneACCESS and kept in-frame rearrangements with V and J called. Such tables lack part of the clones; where checked against another copy, unresolved V genes explain under half of the gap, and the rest is unexplained. V, J and clone size reflect that table, while D and trimming were determined from the DNA. The sample table shows about 44,000 clones, and approximately 88% are seen once. The ten biggest clones cover 1% to 1.5% of the sample.

With regard to this clone: The target of this receptor is not known. Base qualities were left out, and no much larger clone turns up one base away.

The material sequenced was peripheral blood. This clonotype was obtained from a woman between 40 and 50 years old with acute or convalescent COVID-19.

The nucleotide sequence is TGTGCCAGCAGTTTTGGGCTAGCTTACACAGATACGCAGTATTTT. Translated, it reads CASSFGLAYTDTQYF. The chain is assembled from TRBV27 and TRBJ2-3; possibly the D gene is TRBD2, per 5 matching bases. CDR1 and CDR2, per the germline V gene (reference sequence), are MNHEY and SMNVEV. V and J are truncated by 3 bases and 2 bases respectively, leaving an intervening sequence of 12 bases. The CDR3 spans 15 residues, from the cysteine through the phenylalanine. Kept here is only the CDR3 DNA, which spans 45 bases and is read in frame from base 1.